This TCR beta chain was recovered during a study of blood T cell repertoires in COVID-19. Across the study: There were acute and convalescent COVID-19 samples, and they came from the United States, Italy and Spain.

This clone was seen only once. In the authors' workflow: Estimated nucleated cell counts came from reference gene primer amplification. Produced via immunoSEQ multiplex PCR; TCRdb's table is partial and in-frame only. V, J and clone size are those of that table, while D and trimming were read from the DNA. The sample yields some 110,000 clones, 80% to 90% seen once. There are 14 residues in the CDR3. Trimming left V 2 bases short and J 4 bases short, with 7 bases between. CDR1 is KGHDR and CDR2 is SFDVKD in the germline V gene. The sequencing sample was made of peripheral blood. This receptor was obtained from a middle-aged man with acute or convalescent COVID-19. The chain couples TRBV24-1 to TRBJ2-2, with D possibly TRBD1 on 5 matching bases. The CDR3 DNA reads as TGTGCCACCAGTGATTCAGGGTTCACCGGGGAGCTGTTTTTT. Encoded protein: CATSDSGFTGELFF.